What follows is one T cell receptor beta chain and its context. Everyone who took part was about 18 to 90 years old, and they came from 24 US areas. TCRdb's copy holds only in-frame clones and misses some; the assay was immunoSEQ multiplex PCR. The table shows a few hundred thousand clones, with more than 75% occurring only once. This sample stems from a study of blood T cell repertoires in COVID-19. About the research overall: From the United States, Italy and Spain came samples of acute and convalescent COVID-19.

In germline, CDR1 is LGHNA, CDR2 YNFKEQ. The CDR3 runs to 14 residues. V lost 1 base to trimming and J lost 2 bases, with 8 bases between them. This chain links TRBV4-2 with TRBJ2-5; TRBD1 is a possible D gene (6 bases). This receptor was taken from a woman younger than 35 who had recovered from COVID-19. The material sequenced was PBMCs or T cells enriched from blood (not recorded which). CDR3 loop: CASSQVQGQETQYF. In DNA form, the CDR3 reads TGTGCCAGCAGCCAAGTACAGGGACAAGAGACCCAGTACTTC.